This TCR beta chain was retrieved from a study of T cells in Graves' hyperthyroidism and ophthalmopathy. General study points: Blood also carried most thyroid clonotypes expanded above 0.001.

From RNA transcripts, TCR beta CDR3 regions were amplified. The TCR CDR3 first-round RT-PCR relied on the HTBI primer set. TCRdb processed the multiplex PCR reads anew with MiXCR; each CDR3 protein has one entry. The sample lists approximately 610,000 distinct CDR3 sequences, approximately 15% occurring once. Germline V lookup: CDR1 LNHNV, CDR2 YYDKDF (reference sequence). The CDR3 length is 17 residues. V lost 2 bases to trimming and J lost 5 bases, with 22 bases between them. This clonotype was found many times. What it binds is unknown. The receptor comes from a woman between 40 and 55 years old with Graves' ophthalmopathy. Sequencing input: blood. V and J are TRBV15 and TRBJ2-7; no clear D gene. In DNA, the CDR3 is TGTGCCACCAGCAGATTGTCCGGGCTGGTTCCTATCCACGAGCAGTACTTC. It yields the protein CATSRLSGLVPIHEQYF.